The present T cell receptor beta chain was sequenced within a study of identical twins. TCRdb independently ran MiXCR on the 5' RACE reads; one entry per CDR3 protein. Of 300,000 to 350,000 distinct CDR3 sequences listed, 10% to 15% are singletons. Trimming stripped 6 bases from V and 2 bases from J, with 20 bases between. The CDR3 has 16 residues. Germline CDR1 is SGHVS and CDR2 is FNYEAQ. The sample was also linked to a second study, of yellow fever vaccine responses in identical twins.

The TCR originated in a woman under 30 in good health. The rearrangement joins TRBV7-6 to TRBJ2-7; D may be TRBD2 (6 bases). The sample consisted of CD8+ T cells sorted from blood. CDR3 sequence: CASSPARAAGTYEQYF. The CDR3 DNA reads TGTGCCAGCAGTCCTGCGAGGGCAGCGGGCACCTACGAGCAGTACTTC.